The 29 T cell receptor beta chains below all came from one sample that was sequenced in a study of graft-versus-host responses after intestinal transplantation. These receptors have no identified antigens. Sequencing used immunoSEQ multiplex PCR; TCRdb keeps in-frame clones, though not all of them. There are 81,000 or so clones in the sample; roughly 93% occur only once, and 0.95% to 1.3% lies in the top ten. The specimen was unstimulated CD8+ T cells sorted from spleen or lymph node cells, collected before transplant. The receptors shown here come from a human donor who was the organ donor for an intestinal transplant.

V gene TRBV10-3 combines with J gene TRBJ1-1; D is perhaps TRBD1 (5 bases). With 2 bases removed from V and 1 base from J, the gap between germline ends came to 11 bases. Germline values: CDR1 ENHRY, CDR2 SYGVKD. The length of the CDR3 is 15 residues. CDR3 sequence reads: CAISEGGGTNTEAFF. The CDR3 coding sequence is TGTGCCATCAGTGAGGGGGGAGGAACGAACACTGAAGCTTTCTTT.

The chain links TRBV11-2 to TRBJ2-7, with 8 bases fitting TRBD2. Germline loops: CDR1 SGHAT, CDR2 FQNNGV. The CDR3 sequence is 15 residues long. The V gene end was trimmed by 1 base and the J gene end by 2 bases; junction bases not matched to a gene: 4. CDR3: CASSLGTRGAYEQYF. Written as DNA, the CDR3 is TGTGCCAGCAGCTTAGGAACGCGGGGGGCCTACGAGCAGTACTTC.

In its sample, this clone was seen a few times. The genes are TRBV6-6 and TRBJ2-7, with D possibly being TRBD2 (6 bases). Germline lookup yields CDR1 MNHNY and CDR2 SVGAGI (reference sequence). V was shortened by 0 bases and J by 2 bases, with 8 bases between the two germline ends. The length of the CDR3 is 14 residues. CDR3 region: CASSYSEGPYEQYF. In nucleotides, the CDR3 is TGTGCCAGCAGTTACTCGGAGGGCCCCTACGAGCAGTACTTC.

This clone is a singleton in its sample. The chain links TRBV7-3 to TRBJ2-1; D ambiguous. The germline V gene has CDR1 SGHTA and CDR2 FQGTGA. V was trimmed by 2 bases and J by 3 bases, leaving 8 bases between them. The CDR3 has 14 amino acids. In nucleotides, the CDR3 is TGTGCCAGCAGCTTAGGTGAGGTCTACAATGAGCAGTTCTTC. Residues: CASSLGEVYNEQFF.

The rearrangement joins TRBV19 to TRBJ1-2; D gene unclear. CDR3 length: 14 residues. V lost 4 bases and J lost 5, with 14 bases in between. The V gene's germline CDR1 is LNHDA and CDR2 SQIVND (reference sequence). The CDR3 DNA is TGTGCCAGTAGTAGCCGGGGTAGCCCTTATGGCTACACCTTC. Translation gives CASSSRGSPYGYTF.

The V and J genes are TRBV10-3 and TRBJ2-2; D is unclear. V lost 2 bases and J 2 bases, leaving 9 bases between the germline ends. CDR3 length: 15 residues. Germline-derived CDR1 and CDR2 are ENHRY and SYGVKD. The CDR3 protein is CAISEIARNTGELFF. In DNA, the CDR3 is TGTGCCATCAGTGAGATCGCGCGAAACACCGGGGAGCTGTTTTTT.

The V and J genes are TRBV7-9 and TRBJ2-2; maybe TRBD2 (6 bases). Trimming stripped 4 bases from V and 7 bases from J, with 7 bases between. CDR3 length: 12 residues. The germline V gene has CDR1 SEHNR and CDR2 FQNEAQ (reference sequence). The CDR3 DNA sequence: TGTGCCAGCAGCTACGGGAGCGGGGAGCTGTTTTTT. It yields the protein CASSYGSGELFF.

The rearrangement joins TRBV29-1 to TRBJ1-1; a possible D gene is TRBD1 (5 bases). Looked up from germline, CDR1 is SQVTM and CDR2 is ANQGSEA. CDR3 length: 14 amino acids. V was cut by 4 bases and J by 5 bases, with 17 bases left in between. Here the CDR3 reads CSVVGWQGRTEAFF. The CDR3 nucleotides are TGCAGCGTTGTAGGGTGGCAGGGAAGGACTGAAGCTTTCTTT.

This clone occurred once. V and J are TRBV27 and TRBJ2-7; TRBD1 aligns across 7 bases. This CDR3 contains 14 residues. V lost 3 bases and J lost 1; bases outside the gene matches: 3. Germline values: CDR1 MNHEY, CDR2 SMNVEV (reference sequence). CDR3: CASSLSTGSYEQYF. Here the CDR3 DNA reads TGTGCCAGCAGTTTGTCGACAGGGTCCTACGAGCAGTACTTC.

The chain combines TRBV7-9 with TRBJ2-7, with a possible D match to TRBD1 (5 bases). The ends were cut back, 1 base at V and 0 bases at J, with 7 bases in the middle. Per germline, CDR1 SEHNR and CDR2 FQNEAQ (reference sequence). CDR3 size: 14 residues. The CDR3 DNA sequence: TGTGCCAGCAGCTTAGACAGGAGCTCCTACGAGCAGTACTTC. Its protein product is CASSLDRSSYEQYF.

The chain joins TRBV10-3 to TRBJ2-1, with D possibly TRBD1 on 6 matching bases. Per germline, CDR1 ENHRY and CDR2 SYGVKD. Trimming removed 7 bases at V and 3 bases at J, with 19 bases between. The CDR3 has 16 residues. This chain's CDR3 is CAITDQGKGLYNEQFF. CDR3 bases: TGTGCCATCACCGACCAGGGGAAGGGTCTCTACAATGAGCAGTTCTTC.

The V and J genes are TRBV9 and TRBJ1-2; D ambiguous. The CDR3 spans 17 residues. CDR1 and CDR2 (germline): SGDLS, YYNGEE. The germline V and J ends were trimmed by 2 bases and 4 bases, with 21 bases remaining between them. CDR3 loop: CASSVETSGSSVYGYTF. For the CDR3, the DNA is TGTGCCAGCAGCGTGGAAACATCGGGGAGCTCCGTCTATGGCTACACCTTC.

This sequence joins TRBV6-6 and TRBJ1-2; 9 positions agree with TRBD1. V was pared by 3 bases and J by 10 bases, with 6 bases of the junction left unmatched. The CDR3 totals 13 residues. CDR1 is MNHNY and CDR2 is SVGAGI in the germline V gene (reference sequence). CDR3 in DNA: TGTGCCAGCAGTTATCTGGGACAGGGCTTCTACACCTTC. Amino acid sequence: CASSYLGQGFYTF.

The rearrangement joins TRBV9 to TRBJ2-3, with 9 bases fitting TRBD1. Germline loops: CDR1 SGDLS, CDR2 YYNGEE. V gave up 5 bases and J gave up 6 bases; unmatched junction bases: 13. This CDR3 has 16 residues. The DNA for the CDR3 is TGTGCCAGCAGTTATTCGATCCCAACAGGGGGCGATACGCAGTATTTT. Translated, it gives CASSYSIPTGGDTQYF. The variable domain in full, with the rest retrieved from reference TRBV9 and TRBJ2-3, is DSGVTQTPKHLITATGQRVTLRCSPRSGDLSVYWYQQSLDQGLQFLIQYYNGEERAKGNILERFSAQQFPDLHSELNLSSLELGDSALYFCASSYSIPTGGDTQYFGPGTRLTVL.

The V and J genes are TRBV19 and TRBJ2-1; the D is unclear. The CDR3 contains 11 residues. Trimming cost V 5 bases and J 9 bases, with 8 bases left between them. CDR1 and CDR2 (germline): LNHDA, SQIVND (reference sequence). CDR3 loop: CASSAPSEQFF. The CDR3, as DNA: TGTGCCAGTAGTGCCCCCAGTGAGCAGTTCTTC.

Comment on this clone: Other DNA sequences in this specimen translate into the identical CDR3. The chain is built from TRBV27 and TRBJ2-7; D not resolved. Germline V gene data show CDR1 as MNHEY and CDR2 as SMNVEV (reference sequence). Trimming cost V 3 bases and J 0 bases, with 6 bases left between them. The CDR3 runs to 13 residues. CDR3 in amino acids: CASSLTGSYEQYF. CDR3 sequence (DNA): TGTGCCAGCAGTTTGACTGGCTCCTACGAGCAGTACTTC.

In nucleotides, the CDR3 is TGTGCCAGCAGCACCCTACAGGTACACACAGATACGCAGTATTTT. Its translation: CASSTLQVHTDTQYF. The rearrangement uses TRBV9 and TRBJ2-3, with a tentative D call TRBD1 (5 bases). CDR1 and CDR2 (germline): SGDLS, YYNGEE. The CDR3 runs to 15 residues. V was shortened by 4 bases and J by 2 bases, with 14 bases between the two germline ends.

CDR3: CASSEEIGTGDHEQYF. The CDR3 nucleotides are TGTGCCAGCAGTGAAGAGATTGGGACAGGGGACCACGAGCAGTACTTC. V and J are TRBV6-1 and TRBJ2-7; TRBD1 matches 10 bases. CDR3 length: 16 amino acids. Germline assignment: CDR1 MNHNS and CDR2 SASEGT. V was clipped by 1 base and J by 5 bases; unmatched bases: 8.

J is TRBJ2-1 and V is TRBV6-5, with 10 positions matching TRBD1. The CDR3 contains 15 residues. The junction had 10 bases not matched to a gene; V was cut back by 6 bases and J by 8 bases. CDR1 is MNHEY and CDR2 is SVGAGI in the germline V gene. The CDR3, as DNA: TGTGCCAGCAGCAATTGGGACAGGGGAGGGGATGAGCAGTTCTTC. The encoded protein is CASSNWDRGGDEQFF.

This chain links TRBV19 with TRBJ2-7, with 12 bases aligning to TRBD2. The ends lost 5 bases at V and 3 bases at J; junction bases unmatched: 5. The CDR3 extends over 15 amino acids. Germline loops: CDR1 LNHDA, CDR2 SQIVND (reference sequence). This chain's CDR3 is CASSGGLAGVYEQYF. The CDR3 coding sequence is TGTGCCAGTAGTGGGGGACTAGCGGGCGTCTACGAGCAGTACTTC. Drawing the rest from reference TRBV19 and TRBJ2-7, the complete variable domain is DGGITQSPKYLFRKEGQNVTLSCEQNLNHDAMYWYRQDPGQGLRLIYYSQIVNDFQKGDIAEGYSVSREKKESFPLTVTSAQKNPTAFYLCASSGGLAGVYEQYFGPGTRLTVT.

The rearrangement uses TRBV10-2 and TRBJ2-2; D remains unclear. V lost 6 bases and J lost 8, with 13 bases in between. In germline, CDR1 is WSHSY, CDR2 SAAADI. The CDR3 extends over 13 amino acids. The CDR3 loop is CASRSLIEGELFF. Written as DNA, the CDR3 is TGCGCCAGCAGGAGCCTTATAGAGGGGGAGCTGTTTTTT.

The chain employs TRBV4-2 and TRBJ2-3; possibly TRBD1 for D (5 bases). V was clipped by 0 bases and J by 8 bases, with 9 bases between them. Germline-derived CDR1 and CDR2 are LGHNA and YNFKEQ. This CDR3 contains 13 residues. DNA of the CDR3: TGTGCCAGCAGCCAAGATACAGGCACTACGCAGTATTTT. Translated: CASSQDTGTTQYF.

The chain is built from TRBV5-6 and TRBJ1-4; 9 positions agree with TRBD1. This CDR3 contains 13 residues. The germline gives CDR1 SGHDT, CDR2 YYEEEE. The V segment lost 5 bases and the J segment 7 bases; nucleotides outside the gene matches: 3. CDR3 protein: CASSGTGIEKLFF. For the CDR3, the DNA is TGTGCCAGCAGTGGGACAGGGATTGAAAAACTGTTTTTT.

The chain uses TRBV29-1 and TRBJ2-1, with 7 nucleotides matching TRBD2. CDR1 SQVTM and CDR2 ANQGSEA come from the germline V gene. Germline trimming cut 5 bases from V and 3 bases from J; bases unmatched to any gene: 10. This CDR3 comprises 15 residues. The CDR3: CSVPPTSANYNEQFF. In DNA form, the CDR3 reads TGCAGCGTTCCACCAACTAGCGCAAACTACAATGAGCAGTTCTTC.

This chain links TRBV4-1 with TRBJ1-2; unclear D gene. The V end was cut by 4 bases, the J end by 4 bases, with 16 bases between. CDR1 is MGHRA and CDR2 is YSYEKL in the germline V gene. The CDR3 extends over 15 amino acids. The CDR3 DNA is TGCGCCAGCAGCCCACCAGGCACAGCTCTCTATGGCTACACCTTC. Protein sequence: CASSPPGTALYGYTF.

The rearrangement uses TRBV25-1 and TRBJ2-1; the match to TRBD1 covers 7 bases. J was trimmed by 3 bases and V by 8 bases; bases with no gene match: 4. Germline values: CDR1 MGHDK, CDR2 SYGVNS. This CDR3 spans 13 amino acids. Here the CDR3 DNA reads TGTGCCAGCGGAACAGGGGACTACAATGAGCAGTTCTTC. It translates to CASGTGDYNEQFF.

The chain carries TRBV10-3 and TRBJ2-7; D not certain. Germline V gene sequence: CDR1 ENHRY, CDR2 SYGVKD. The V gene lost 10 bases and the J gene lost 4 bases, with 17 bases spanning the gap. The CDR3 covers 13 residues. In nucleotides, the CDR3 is TGTGCCACCACGGAATCCACCAGGTACGAGCAGTACTTC. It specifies CATTESTRYEQYF.

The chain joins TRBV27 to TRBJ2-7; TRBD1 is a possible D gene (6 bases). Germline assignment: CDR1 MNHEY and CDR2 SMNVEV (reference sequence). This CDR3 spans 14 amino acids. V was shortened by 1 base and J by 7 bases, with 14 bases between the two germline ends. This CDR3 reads CASSLLGHDLEQYF. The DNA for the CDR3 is TGTGCCAGCAGTTTATTGGGACACGACTTGGAGCAGTACTTC.

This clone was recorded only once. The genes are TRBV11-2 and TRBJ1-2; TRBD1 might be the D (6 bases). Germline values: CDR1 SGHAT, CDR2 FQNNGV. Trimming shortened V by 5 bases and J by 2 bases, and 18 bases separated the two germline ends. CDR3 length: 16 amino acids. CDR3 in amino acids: CASSPDSVGANYGYTF. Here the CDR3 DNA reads TGTGCCAGCAGCCCGGACAGCGTCGGCGCCAACTATGGCTACACCTTC.